The rows below give T cell receptor beta chains drawn from one sample of a study of CD8+ T cells in alopecia areata. Sequencing used immunoSEQ multiplex PCR; TCRdb keeps in-frame clones, though not all of them. The sample consists of 190,000 or so clones, roughly 61% of them appearing once. Sequences were derived from CD8+ T cells sorted from blood, sampled at week 24, from a patient treated with tofacitinib. These receptors all stem from a human donor with alopecia areata. The CDR3 runs from the conserved cysteine through the conserved F or W. The D gene is left open where the match is weak. Some rows mark clone size as missing; the rest say once, few, many or name a class of expanded clone.

d_gene,j_gene,v_gene,len,abundance,CDR3nt,CDR3aa
NA,TRBJ2-1,TRBV5-1,15,few,TGCGCCAGCAGCCCTCGACCCAACGTCGGCGATGAGCAGTTCTTC,CASSPRPNVGDEQFF
TRBD2,TRBJ2-1,TRBV5-1,15,NA,TGCGCCAGCTCACAGGAGCGGGGGAGGGGCAATGAGCAGTTCTTC,CASSQERGRGNEQFF
NA,TRBJ2-3,TRBV9,12,few,TGTGCCAGCAGCATCCCGGGAGATACGCAGTATTTT,CASSIPGDTQYF
NA,TRBJ1-5,TRBV2,15,NA,TGTGCCAGCAGTGAATGGCAGGGCAGCAATCAGCCCCAGCATTTT,CASSEWQGSNQPQHF
NA,TRBJ1-2,TRBV7-2,15,NA,TGTGCCAGCACCTTAGGGCTGGGTTCGAGCTATGGCTACACCTTC,CASTLGLGSSYGYTF
NA,TRBJ2-3,TRBV4-1,18,few,TGCGCCAGCAGCCATACTTTTCGGCGGGGTGAAGGGAGGGATACGCAGTATTTT,CASSHTFRRGEGRDTQYF
NA,TRBJ1-2,TRBV4-1,14,NA,TGCGCCAGCAGCCAAGGGGGCTCTAACTATGGCTACACCTTC,CASSQGGSNYGYTF
NA,TRBJ2-2,TRBV30,15,few,TGTGCCTGGAGTGTATTAGGGGGGCCTGCCGGGGAGCTGTTTTTT,CAWSVLGGPAGELFF
TRBD1,TRBJ2-5,TRBV25-1,15,NA,TGTGCCAGCAGTGAAACAGGGGGGTTGAAAGAGACCCAGTACTTC,CASSETGGLKETQYF
NA,TRBJ1-5,TRBV27,13,NA,TGTGCCAGCAGCCTGACAGGCAATCAGCCCCAGCATTTT,CASSLTGNQPQHF
NA,TRBJ1-5,TRBV30,16,NA,TGTGCCTGGAGTGTATGGGCGGACCGAGTAAATCAGCCCCAGCATTTT,CAWSVWADRVNQPQHF
TRBD2,TRBJ2-1,TRBV15,15,NA,TGTGCCACCAGCAGACGCGGGAGCTCCTACAATGAGCAGTTCTTC,CATSRRGSSYNEQFF
NA,TRBJ1-5,TRBV19,14,NA,TGTGCCAGTAGTATGTGGGGGAGCCATCAGCCCCAGCATTTT,CASSMWGSHQPQHF
TRBD2,TRBJ2-4,TRBV30,14,NA,TGTGCCTGGAGGCCTAGCGGGTGGGGAAACATTCAGTACTTC,CAWRPSGWGNIQYF
NA,TRBJ1-1,TRBV11-1,14,NA,TGTGCCAGCAGCCTCGGGGCCGGAGGGGGTGAAGCTTTCTTT,CASSLGAGGGEAFF
NA,TRBJ2-3,TRBV9,15,NA,TGTGCCAGCAGCGTAGGCGGGGCAAGCACAGATACGCAGTATTTT,CASSVGGASTDTQYF
NA,TRBJ1-1,TRBV20-1,11,NA,TGCAGTGCTAGTGATTACACTGAAGCTTTCTTT,CSASDYTEAFF
NA,TRBJ2-1,TRBV9,18,NA,TGTGCCAGCAGCGCACCCAGGGGCGGGGGACAAGAATACAATGAGCAGTTCTTC,CASSAPRGGGQEYNEQFF
NA,TRBJ2-5,TRBV6-5,11,NA,TGTGCCAGCAGTTACAGAGAGACCCAGTACTTC,CASSYRETQYF
NA,TRBJ1-1,TRBV27,15,NA,TGTGCCAGCAGCCCTTTTTCATCTGGTTCGACTGAAGCTTTCTTT,CASSPFSSGSTEAFF
NA,TRBJ1-6,TRBV15,16,NA,TGTGCCACCAGCAGAGATCTACGGGGGCATAATTCACCCCTCCACTTT,CATSRDLRGHNSPLHF
NA,TRBJ2-3,TRBV20-1,11,NA,TGCAGTGCGGTACACCGGGATACGCAGTATTTT,CSAVHRDTQYF
TRBD1,TRBJ2-7,TRBV5-6,14,NA,TGTGCCAGCAGCACGGACAGGCTCTACTACGAGCAGTACTTC,CASSTDRLYYEQYF
NA,TRBJ1-6,TRBV5-5,14,many,TGTGCCAGCAGCTTGGGACAGAGAGATTCACCCCTCCACTTT,CASSLGQRDSPLHF
NA,TRBJ2-3,TRBV11-3,15,few,TGTGCCAGCAGCTCCCGGGTGGAGGGGACAGATACGCAGTATTTT,CASSSRVEGTDTQYF
TRBD2,TRBJ2-3,TRBV9,13,few,TGTGCCAGCAGCAGCGGGGGGATCGATACGCAGTATTTT,CASSSGGIDTQYF
NA,TRBJ2-7,TRBV27,13,NA,TGTGCCAGCAGCAGGGTCGAGTTCTACGAGCAGTACTTC,CASSRVEFYEQYF
NA,TRBJ2-3,TRBV27,12,few,TGTGCCAGCAGTTTGGGCACAGATACGCAGTATTTT,CASSLGTDTQYF
TRBD2,TRBJ2-5,TRBV19,15,NA,TGTGCCAGTAGTATAGGGACTAGCGGGGACGGGACCCAGTACTTC,CASSIGTSGDGTQYF